This T cell receptor beta chain was obtained from a study of T cell responses to AZD1222 COVID-19 vaccine. Study at large: Second doses were pooled across both intervals (about 4 or about 12 weeks). Study-wide results and limits: Just a handful of AZD1222 recipients tested seropositive at baseline.

Clones were sequenced by immunoSEQ multiplex PCR, and TCRdb holds only the in-frame ones, with some missing. The sample has 90,000 to 120,000 clones, roughly 87% seen once. On this clone: Its target is unknown. At one end, the junction sequence differs from germline, possibly due to a read error.

The sequence derives from an adult in good health. The source material was peripheral blood, sampled on day 0 of AZD1222 vaccination.

CDR3 coding DNA: TGCGCCAGAAGTGAGGCCCGACTAGCGGGAGTAGGCTCCTACAATGAGCAGTTCTTC. Translation gives CARSEARLAGVGSYNEQFF. This chain uses TRBV10-1 with TRBJ2-1; 12 positions agree with TRBD2. Germline-derived CDR1 and CDR2 are WNHNN and SYGVQD (reference sequence). CDR3 length: 19 residues.